Sequencing of this T cell receptor (beta chain) was carried out in a study of T cell responses to AZD1222 COVID-19 vaccine. Study as a whole: Second doses were pooled across both intervals (about 4 or about 12 weeks). Study observations and caveats: The study found Spike-specific TCR breadth and depth rose after two AZD1222 doses. Donors were largely white British and mainly female; clonal diversity was possibly underestimated.

CDR3 length: 14 amino acids. The V gene end was trimmed by 2 bases and the J gene end by 9 bases; junction bases not matched to a gene: 5. Germline V CDR1 and CDR2: SGHNT, YENEEA. Produced via immunoSEQ multiplex PCR; TCRdb's table is partial and in-frame only. Here the sample spans 100,000 or so clones, about 89% being singletons. On this clone itself: The antigen is undetermined.

This TCR was recovered from an adult in good health. This chain joins TRBV11-3 and TRBJ2-1; 9 bases fit TRBD2. Sequencing was performed on peripheral blood, taken on day 0 of AZD1222 vaccination. CDR3: CASSLPGLASEQFF. The CDR3 DNA is TGTGCCAGCAGCTTACCGGGACTAGCAAGTGAGCAGTTCTTC. Combining the CDR3 with reference TRBV11-3 and TRBJ2-1 gives the whole variable domain EAGVVQSPRYKIIEKKQPVAFWCNPISGHNTLYWYLQNLGQGPELLIRYENEEAVDDSQLPKDRFSAERLKGVDSTLKIQPAELGDSAVYLCASSLPGLASEQFFGPGTRLTVL.